This T cell receptor beta chain was sequenced in a study of neurological immune-mediated disorders. In the study overall: Of about 34 multiple sclerosis patients, roughly 30 were relapsing-remitting and 3 secondary progressive.

The CDR3 is 13 residues long. CDR1 is ENHRY and CDR2 is SYGVKD in the germline V gene. Trimming removed 6 bases from V and 3 bases from J, with 12 bases in between. Study results and limitations: CDR3 amino acid sequences found in expanded clones were never shared across subjects, suggesting private repertoires in all groups.

Each TCR transcript was tagged with a 10-nucleotide random UMI during 5'RACE. Each CDR3 protein gets one entry after TCRdb re-called the 5' RACE reads with MiXCR. The sample shows approximately 86,000 distinct CDR3 sequences, just over 2.5% of them seen only once. At least ten counts were recorded for this clonotype. The antigen is unknown. Unsorted libraries were generated from 2 million PBMCs held at -80 degrees C. The clonotype was recovered from a woman in her twenties or thirties with multiple sclerosis. The chain links TRBV10-3 to TRBJ2-7; D remains unclear. The sample was PBMCs. The CDR3 loop reads CAIRAGLDYEQYF. CDR3 DNA: TGTGCCATCAGGGCAGGATTGGACTACGAGCAGTACTTC.